This TCR beta chain was retrieved from a study of T cell responses to AZD1222 COVID-19 vaccine. Broader study findings: Just a handful of AZD1222 recipients tested seropositive at baseline. Receipt of two AZD1222 doses was followed by a rise in Spike-specific TCR breadth and depth. After the peak T cell response, and only then, were repertoires sampled. The sample set comprised mostly white British donors with more females, and clonal diversity was possibly underestimated.

Here immunoSEQ multiplex PCR was the method, and the copy in TCRdb shows in-frame clones only, minus some. This sample has over 100,000 clones, with about four fifths found just once. V shed 5 bases and J shed 3 bases, with 10 bases lying between them. The CDR3 totals 14 residues. Germline CDR1 reads MNHEY; CDR2 reads SVGAGI. Details on this clone: What it recognizes is unknown.

The source was peripheral blood, collected on day 0 of AZD1222 vaccination. The clonotype was recovered from an adult in good health. The V gene is TRBV6-5, the J gene TRBJ2-2; D is uncertain. CDR3 sequence reads: CASSQWVYTGELFF. CDR3 DNA: TGTGCCAGCAGTCAGTGGGTTTACACCGGGGAGCTGTTTTTT.